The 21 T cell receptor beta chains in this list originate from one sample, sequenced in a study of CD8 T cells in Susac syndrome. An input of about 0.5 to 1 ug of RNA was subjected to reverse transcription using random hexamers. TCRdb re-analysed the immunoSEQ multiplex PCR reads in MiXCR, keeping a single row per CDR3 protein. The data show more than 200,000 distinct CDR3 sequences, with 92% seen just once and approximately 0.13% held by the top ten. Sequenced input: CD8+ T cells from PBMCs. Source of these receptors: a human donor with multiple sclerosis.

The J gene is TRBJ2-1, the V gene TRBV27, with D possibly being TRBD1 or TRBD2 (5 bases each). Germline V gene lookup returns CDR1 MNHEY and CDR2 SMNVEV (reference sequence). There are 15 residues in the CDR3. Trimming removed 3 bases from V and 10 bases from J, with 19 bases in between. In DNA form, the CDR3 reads TGTGCCAGCAGTTTGACCACCGGGACCCCCAGGGAGCAGTTCTTC. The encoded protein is CASSLTTGTPREQFF.

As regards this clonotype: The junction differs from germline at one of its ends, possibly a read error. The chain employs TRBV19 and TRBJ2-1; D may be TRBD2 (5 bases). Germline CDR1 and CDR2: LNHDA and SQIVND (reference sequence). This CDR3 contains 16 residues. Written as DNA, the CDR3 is TGTGACAGTAGTATGGGAGCCCAGCTGACCTACAATGAGCAGTTCTTC. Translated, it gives CDSSMGAQLTYNEQFF.

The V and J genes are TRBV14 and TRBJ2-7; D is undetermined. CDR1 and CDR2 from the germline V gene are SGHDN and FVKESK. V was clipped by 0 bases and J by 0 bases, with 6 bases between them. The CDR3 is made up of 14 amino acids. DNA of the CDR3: TGTGCCAGCAGCCAAGAGTCGGACTCCTACGAGCAGTACTTC. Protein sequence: CASSQESDSYEQYF.

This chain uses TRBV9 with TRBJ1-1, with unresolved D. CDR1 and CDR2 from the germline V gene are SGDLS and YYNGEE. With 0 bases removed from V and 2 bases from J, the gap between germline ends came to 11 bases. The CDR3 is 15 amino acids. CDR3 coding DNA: TGTGCCAGCAGCGTAGGTCCACTATCCAACACTGAAGCTTTCTTT. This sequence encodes CASSVGPLSNTEAFF.

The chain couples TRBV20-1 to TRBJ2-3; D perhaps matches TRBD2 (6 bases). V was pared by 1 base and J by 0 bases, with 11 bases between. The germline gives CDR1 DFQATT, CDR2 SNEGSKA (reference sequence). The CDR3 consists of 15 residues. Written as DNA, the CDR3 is TGCAGTGCTAGAGGCTGGGGGGAAAGCACAGATACGCAGTATTTT. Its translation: CSARGWGESTDTQYF.

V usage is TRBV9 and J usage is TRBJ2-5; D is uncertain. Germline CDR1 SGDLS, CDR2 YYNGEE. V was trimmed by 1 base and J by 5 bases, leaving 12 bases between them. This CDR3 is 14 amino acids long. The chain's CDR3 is CASSVSGVWETQYF. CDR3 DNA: TGTGCCAGCAGCGTATCAGGAGTTTGGGAGACCCAGTACTTC.

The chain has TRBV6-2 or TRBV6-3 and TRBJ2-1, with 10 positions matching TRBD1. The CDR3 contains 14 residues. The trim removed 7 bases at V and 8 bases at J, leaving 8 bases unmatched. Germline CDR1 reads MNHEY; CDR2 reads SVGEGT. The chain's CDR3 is CASTRDRGADEQFF. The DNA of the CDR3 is TGTGCCAGCACCCGGGACAGGGGCGCGGATGAGCAGTTCTTC.

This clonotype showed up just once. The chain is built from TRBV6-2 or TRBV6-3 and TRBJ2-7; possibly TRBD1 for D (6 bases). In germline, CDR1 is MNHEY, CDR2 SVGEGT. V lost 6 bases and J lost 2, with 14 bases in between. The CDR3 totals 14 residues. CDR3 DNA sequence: TGTGCCAGCAGCCTCTTGACAGGAGCCTACGAGCAGTACTTC. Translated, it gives CASSLLTGAYEQYF.

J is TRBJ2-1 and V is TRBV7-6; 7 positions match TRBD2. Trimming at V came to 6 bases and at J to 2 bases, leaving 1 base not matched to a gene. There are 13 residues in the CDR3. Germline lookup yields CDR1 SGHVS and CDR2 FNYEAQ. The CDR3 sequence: CASSTSAYNEQFF. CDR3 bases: TGTGCCAGCAGTACTAGCGCCTACAATGAGCAGTTCTTC.

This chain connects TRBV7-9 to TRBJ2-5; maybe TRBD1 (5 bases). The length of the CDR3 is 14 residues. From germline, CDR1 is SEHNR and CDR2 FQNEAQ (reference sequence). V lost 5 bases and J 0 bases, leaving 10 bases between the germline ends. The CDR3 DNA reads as TGTGCCAGCAGCCGTCGACAGAACCAAGAGACCCAGTACTTC. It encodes CASSRRQNQETQYF.

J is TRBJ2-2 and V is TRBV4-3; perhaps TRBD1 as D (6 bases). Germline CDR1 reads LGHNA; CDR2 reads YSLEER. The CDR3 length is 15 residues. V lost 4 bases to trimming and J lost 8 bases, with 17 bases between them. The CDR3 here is CASSRGLMGFGELFF. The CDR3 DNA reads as TGCGCCAGCAGCCGGGGGCTCATGGGTTTTGGGGAGCTGTTTTTT.

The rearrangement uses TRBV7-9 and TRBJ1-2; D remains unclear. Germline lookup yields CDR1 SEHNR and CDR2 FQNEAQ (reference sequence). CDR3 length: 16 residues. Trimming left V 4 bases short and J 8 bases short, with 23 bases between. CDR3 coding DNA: TGTGCCAGCAGCTCACCGGTAGTCGGATCTATGGACGGCTACACCTTC. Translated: CASSSPVVGSMDGYTF.

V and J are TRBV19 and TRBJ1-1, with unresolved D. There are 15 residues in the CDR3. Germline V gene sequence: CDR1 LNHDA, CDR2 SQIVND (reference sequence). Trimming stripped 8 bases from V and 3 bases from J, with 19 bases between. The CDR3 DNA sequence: TGTGCCAGTCTCCAAAGCTGGCTTATTGACACTGAAGCTTTCTTT. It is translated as CASLQSWLIDTEAFF. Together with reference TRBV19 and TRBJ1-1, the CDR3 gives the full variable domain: DGGITQSPKYLFRKEGQNVTLSCEQNLNHDAMYWYRQDPGQGLRLIYYSQIVNDFQKGDIAEGYSVSREKKESFPLTVTSAQKNPTAFYLCASLQSWLIDTEAFFGQGTRLTVV.

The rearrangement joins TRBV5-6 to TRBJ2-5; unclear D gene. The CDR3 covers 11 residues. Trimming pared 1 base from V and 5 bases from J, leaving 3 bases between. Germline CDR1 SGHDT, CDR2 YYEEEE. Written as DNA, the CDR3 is TGTGCCAGCAGCTTGATGGAGACCCAGTACTTC. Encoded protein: CASSLMETQYF.

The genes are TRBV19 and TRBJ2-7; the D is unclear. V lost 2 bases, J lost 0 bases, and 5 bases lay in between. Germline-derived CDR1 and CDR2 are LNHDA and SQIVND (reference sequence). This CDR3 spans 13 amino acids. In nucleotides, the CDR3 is TGTGCCAGTAGTATACGGGTCTCCTACGAGCAGTACTTC. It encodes CASSIRVSYEQYF.

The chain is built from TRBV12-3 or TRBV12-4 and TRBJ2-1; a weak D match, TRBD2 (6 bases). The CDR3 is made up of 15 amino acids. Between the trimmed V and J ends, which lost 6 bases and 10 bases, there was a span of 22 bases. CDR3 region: CASSRPGTASGEQFF. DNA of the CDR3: TGTGCCAGCAGCCGACCCGGGACCGCAAGCGGGGAGCAGTTCTTC.

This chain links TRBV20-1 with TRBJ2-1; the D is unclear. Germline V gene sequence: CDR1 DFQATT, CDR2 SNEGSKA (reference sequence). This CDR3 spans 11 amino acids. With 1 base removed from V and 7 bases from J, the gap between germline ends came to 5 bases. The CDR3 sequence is CSARVVNEQFF. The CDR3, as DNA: TGCAGTGCTAGAGTGGTGAATGAGCAGTTCTTC.

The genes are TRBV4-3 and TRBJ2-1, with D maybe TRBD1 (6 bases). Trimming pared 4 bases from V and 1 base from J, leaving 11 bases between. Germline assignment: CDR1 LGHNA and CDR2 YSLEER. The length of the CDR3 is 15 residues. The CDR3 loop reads CASSRVRGSYNEQFF. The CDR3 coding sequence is TGCGCCAGCAGCCGGGTGAGGGGGTCCTACAATGAGCAGTTCTTC.

The CDR3 DNA reads as TGTGCCAGCACCGGGACAGTTCCTAACTATGGCTACACCTTC. This codes for CASTGTVPNYGYTF. The rearrangement uses TRBV2 and TRBJ1-2; 7 positions match TRBD1. CDR1 and CDR2 from the germline V gene are SNHLY and FYNNEI. V dropped 7 bases and J dropped 0; count of bases not matched to a gene: 5. The CDR3 has 14 amino acids.

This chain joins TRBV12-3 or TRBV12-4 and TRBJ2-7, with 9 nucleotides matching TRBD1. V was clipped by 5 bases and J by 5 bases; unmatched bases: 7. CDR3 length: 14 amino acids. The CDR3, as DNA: TGTGCCAGCAGTCCTCCGGGACAGGGCGACGAGCAGTACTTC. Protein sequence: CASSPPGQGDEQYF.

The DNA for the CDR3 is TGTGCCAGCAGACAGACACCTTTCCTGGAGTACTTC. Protein sequence: CASRQTPFLEYF. This chain uses TRBV27 with TRBJ2-7, with D hard to call. The V end lost 6 bases, the J end lost 11 bases, and 17 bases lay between the germline ends. The CDR3 consists of 12 residues. Per the germline V gene, CDR1 is MNHEY and CDR2 is SMNVEV (reference sequence).